This entry is about one T cell receptor beta chain. Antigen: not known. With 60 Vbeta and 13 Jbeta primers, the PCR was carried out. Assay: immunoSEQ multiplex PCR; the TCRdb copy retains only in-frame clones and omits some. Of over 150,000 clones listed, approximately 81% are singletons. The length of the CDR3 is 16 residues. J gave up 0 bases and V 3 bases, and 7 bases lay outside the gene matches. Germline CDR1 SGHRS, CDR2 YFSETQ. The sample belongs to a study of cytomegalovirus exposure and HLA in healthy donors. Broader study findings: Some TCR beta chains (164 of them) were listed as cytomegalovirus-associated. Presence/absence analyses assumed roughly uniform sequencing depth across donors, which may not hold.

Every donor was a healthy person donating bone marrow. The rearrangement links TRBV5-1 to TRBJ2-3; 7 bases match TRBD1. Sequences were obtained from PBMCs. The clonotype was recovered from a woman aged 30 to 39 in good health and CMV-seronegative. CDR3 in amino acids: CASSSGTDFSTDTQYF. CDR3 DNA: TGCGCCAGCAGCTCCGGGACAGACTTTAGCACAGATACGCAGTATTTT.